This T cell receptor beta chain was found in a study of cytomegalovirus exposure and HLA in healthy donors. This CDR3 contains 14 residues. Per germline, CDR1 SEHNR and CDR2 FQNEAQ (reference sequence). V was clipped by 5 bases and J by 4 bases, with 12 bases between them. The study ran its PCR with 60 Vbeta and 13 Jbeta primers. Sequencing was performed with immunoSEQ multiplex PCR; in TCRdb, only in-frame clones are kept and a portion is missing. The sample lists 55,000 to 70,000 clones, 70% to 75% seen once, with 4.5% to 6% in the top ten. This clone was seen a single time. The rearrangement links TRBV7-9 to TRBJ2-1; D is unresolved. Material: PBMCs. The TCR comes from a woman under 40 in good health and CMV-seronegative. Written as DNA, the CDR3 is TGTGCCAGCAGCCCTGCTCTAGAATACAATGAGCAGTTCTTC. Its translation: CASSPALEYNEQFF.